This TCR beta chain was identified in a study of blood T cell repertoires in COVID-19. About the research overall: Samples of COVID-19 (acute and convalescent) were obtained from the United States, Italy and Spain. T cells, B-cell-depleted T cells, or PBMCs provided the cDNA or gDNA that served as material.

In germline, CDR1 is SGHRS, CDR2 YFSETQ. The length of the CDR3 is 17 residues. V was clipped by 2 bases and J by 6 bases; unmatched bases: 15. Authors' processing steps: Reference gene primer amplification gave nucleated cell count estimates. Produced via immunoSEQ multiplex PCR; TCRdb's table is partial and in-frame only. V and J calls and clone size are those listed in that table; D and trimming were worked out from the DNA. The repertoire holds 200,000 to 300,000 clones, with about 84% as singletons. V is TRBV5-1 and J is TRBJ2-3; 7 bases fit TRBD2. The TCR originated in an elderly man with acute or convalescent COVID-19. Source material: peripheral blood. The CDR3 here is CASSLGQAGASVDTQYF. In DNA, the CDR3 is TGCGCCAGCAGCTTAGGTCAGGCGGGAGCCTCGGTGGATACGCAGTATTTT. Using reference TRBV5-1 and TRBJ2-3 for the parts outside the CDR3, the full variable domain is KAGVTQTPRYLIKTRGQQVTLSCSPISGHRSVSWYQQTPGQGLQFLFEYFSETQRNKGNFPGRFSGRQFSNSRSEMNVSTLELGDSALYLCASSLGQAGASVDTQYFGPGTRLTVL.